These 7 T cell receptor beta chains were sequenced from one sample in a study of T cell responses to AZD1222 COVID-19 vaccine. Sequenced by immunoSEQ multiplex PCR; TCRdb stores in-frame clones only, minus some. The table has some 150,000 clones, around 87% seen once. Sequencing used peripheral blood, obtained 28 days after the second AZD1222 dose. These TCRs come from an adult who received the AZD1222 COVID-19 vaccine.

This rearrangement joins TRBV6-2 or TRBV6-3 to TRBJ1-5, with D tentatively TRBD1 (6 bases). Germline loops: CDR1 MNHEY, CDR2 SVGEGT. V was cut by 4 bases and J by 2 bases, with 12 bases left in between. This CDR3 has 15 residues. For the CDR3, the DNA is TGTGCCAGCAGTTTCAGACAGGCGGGCAATCAGCCCCAGCATTTT. It codes for CASSFRQAGNQPQHF.

The rearrangement links TRBV27 to TRBJ2-3; 8 bases are shared with TRBD2. The CDR3 consists of 16 residues. V shed 5 bases, J shed 4 bases, and the junction held 11 bases outside the gene matches. The V gene's germline CDR1 is MNHEY and CDR2 SMNVEV (reference sequence). The DNA of the CDR3 is TGTGCCAGCAGTCCCCCCCGGGAGGGCCCCGCAGATACGCAGTATTTT. Amino acid sequence: CASSPPREGPADTQYF.

V is TRBV5-1 and J is TRBJ2-2; 8 bases map to TRBD1. CDR3 size: 15 residues. The V and J ends lost 2 bases and 4 bases, in that order; junction bases with no gene match: 4. Germline-derived CDR1 and CDR2 are SGHRS and YFSETQ. The CDR3 DNA follows: TGCGCCAGCAGCTTAGGGACAGGACTCACCGGGGAGCTGTTTTTT. Translation: CASSLGTGLTGELFF.

This rearrangement joins TRBV27 to TRBJ1-4, with unresolved D. CDR3 length equals 12 residues. Germline V lookup: CDR1 MNHEY, CDR2 SMNVEV (reference sequence). V lost 9 bases and J lost 5, with 10 bases in between. In DNA, the CDR3 is TGTGCCAGTGGGCGGAAAAATGAAAAACTGTTTTTT. This codes for CASGRKNEKLFF.

V is TRBV12-3 or TRBV12-4 and J is TRBJ1-1, with D possibly matching TRBD1 (5 bases). This CDR3 has 13 amino acids. V was clipped by 8 bases and J by 3 bases, with 13 bases between them. The CDR3 loop reads CASLRDFDTEAFF. The CDR3 DNA is TGTGCCAGCCTCAGGGATTTTGACACTGAAGCTTTCTTT.

The genes are TRBV5-1 and TRBJ2-1; D unresolved. The V end was cut by 3 bases, the J end by 0 bases, with 13 bases between. Germline V gene sequence: CDR1 SGHRS, CDR2 YFSETQ. The CDR3 sequence is 16 residues long. CDR3 sequence reads: CASSYMAGDSYNEQFF. CDR3 sequence (DNA): TGCGCCAGCAGCTACATGGCAGGAGACTCCTACAATGAGCAGTTCTTC.

The chain recombines TRBV6-2 or TRBV6-3 with TRBJ2-5; D perhaps matches TRBD1 (5 bases). The CDR3 covers 17 residues. V was cut by 0 bases and J by 5 bases, with 19 bases left in between. Looked up from germline, CDR1 is MNHEY and CDR2 is SVGEGT. CDR3 in DNA: TGTGCCAGCAGTTACTCGATAACAGGAATTAACCGGGAGACCCAGTACTTC. It translates to CASSYSITGINRETQYF.